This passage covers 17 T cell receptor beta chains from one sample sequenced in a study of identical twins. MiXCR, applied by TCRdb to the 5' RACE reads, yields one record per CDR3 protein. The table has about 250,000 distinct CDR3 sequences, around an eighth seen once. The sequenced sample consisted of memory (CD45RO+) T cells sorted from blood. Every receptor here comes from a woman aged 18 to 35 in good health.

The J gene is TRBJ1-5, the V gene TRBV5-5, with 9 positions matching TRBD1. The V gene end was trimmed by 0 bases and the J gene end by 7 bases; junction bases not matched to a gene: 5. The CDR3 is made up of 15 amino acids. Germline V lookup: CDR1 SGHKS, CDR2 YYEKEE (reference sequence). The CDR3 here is CASSLEGQGGQPQHF. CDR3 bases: TGTGCCAGCAGCTTGGAGGGACAGGGCGGGCAGCCCCAGCATTTT.

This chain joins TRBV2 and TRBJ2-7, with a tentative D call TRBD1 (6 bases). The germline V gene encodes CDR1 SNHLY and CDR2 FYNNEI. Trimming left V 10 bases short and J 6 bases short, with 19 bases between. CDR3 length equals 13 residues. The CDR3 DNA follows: TGTGCCACCCGTACAGGGTCCCTGGGCGAGCAGTACTTC. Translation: CATRTGSLGEQYF.

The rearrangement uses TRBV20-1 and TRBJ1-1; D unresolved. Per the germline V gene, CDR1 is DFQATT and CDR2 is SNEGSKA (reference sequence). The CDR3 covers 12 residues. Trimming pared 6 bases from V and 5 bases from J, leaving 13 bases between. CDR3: CSAPLAGTEAFF. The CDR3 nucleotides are TGCAGTGCCCCTCTAGCGGGGACTGAAGCTTTCTTT.

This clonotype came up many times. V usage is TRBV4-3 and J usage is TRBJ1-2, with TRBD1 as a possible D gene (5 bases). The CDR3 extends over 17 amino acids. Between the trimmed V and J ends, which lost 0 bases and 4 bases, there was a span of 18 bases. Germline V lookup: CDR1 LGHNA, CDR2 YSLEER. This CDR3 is CASSQDPDGTDIYGYTF. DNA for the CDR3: TGCGCCAGCAGCCAAGACCCGGACGGGACCGATATCTATGGCTACACCTTC.

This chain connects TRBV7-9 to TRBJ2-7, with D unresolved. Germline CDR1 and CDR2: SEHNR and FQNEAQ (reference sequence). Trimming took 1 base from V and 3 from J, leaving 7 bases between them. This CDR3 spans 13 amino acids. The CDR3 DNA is TGTGCCAGCAGCTTAGGACATCACTACGAGCAGTACTTC. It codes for CASSLGHHYEQYF.

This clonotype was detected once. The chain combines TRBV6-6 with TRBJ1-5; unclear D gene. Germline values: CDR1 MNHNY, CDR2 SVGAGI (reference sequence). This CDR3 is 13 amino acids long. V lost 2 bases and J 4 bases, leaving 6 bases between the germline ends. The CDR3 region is CASSYGQNQPQHF. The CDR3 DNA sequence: TGTGCCAGCAGTTACGGGCAGAATCAGCCCCAGCATTTT.

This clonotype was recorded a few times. CDR3 sequence (DNA): TGCAGTGCTTCGGGGGTTCCCGGGGCCTACAATGAGCAGTTCTTC. Translated, it gives CSASGVPGAYNEQFF. V gene TRBV20-1 combines with J gene TRBJ2-1, with a tentative D call TRBD2 (6 bases). V gave up 5 bases and J gave up 2 bases, with 16 bases separating them. This CDR3 spans 15 amino acids. The germline gives CDR1 DFQATT, CDR2 SNEGSKA (reference sequence).

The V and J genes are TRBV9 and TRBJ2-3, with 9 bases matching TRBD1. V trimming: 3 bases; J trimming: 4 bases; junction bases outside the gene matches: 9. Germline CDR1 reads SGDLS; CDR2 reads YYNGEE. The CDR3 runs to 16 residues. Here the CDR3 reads CASSGPDRGVPDTQYF. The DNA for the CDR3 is TGTGCCAGCAGCGGACCAGACAGGGGGGTCCCAGATACGCAGTATTTT. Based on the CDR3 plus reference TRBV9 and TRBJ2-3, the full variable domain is DSGVTQTPKHLITATGQRVTLRCSPRSGDLSVYWYQQSLDQGLQFLIQYYNGEERAKGNILERFSAQQFPDLHSELNLSSLELGDSALYFCASSGPDRGVPDTQYFGPGTRLTVL.

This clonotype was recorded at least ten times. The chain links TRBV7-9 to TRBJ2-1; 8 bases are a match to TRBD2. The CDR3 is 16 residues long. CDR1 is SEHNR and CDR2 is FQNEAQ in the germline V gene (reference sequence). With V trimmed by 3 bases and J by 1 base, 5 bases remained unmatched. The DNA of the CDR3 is TGTGCCAGCAGCTTTCAAAGCGGGAGATCCTACAATGAGCAGTTCTTC. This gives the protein CASSFQSGRSYNEQFF.

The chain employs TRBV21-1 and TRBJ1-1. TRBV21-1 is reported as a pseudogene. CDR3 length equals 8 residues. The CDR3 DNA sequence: TGTGCCAGCTGCGAAGCTTTCTTT. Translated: CASCEAFF.

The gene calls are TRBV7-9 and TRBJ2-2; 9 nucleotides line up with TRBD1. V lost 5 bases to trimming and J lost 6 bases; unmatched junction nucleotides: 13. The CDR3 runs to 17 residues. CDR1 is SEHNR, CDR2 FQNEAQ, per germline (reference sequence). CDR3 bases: TGTGCCAGCAGCCCCCCTAACAGGGGGCTGGTGTCCGGGGAGCTGTTTTTT. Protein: CASSPPNRGLVSGELFF.

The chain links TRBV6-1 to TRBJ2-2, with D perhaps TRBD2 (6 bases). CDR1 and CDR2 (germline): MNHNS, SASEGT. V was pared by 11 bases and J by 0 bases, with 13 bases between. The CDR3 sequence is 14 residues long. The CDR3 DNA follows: TGTGCCGGGGGGTTGGGCGCGAACACCGGGGAGCTGTTTTTT. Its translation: CAGGLGANTGELFF.

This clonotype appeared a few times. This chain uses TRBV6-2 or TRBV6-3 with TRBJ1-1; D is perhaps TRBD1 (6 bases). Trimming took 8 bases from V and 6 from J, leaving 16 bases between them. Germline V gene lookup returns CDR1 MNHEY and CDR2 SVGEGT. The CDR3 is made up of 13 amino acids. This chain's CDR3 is CASAQGFYAEAFF. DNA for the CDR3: TGTGCCAGCGCACAGGGTTTTTACGCTGAAGCTTTCTTT.

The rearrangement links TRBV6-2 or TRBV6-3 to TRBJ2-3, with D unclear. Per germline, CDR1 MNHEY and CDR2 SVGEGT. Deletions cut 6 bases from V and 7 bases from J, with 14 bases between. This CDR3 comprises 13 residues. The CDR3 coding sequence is TGTGCCAGCAGAACCGTCGACGCGTATACGCAGTATTTT. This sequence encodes CASRTVDAYTQYF.

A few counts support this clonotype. The CDR3 reads CAISDFEGGLETQYF. The CDR3 DNA reads as TGTGCCATCAGTGATTTTGAGGGGGGGCTGGAGACCCAGTACTTC. The V gene is TRBV10-3, the J gene TRBJ2-5; possible D gene TRBD2, 7 bases. This CDR3 contains 15 residues. Between the trimmed V and J ends, which lost 3 bases and 5 bases, there was a span of 16 bases. CDR1 and CDR2 (germline): ENHRY, SYGVKD.

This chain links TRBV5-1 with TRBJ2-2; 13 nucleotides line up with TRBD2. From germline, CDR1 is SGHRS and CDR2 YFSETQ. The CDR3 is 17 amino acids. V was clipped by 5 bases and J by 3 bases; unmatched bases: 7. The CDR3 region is CASRLLAGGPYTGELFF. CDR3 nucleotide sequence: TGCGCCAGCAGGCTACTAGCGGGGGGGCCTTACACCGGGGAGCTGTTTTTT.

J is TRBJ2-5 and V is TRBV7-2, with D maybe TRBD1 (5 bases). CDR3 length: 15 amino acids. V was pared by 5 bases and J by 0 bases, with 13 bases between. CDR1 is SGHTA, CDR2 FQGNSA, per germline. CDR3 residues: CASSPYRTNQETQYF. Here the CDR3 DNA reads TGTGCCAGCAGCCCCTACAGGACCAACCAAGAGACCCAGTACTTC.